Sequencing of this T cell receptor beta chain was carried out in a study of blood T cell repertoires in COVID-19 (dated by TCRdb to 2018 to 2021). Regarding the research as a whole: The collaborator samples originated in the United States, Italy and Spain and spanned the acute and convalescent phases of COVID-19. The material from the prospective study consisted of cDNA or gDNA derived from T cells, B-cell-depleted T cells, or PBMCs. Deeply sampled blood TCRbeta repertoires from subjects exposed to, actively infected with, or recovered from COVID-19 were included in the dataset. A freely available public database, intended as a resource for researchers studying the immune response to SARS-CoV-2, is where the repertoires were released. Samples were obtained from the ongoing ImmuneRACE study (first 160 participants) and from 950 to 1,500 subjects provided by 6 global collaborators. Sample metadata almost always included a de-identified subject ID, COVID-19 status, age in years and sex. Where available, HLA class I and class II types were obtained from metadata supplied by the sample provider rather than from assay-based typing. Study-wide findings and limitations: The quantity of clinical and demographic metadata differed by source and by participant and was supplied without curation.

TCRbeta CDR3 regions were amplified from genomic DNA using the immunoSEQ Assay, a bias-controlled multiplex PCR. The study's processing was this. Within the assay, amplification of reference gene primers was used to estimate how many nucleated cells each sample contained. To quantify the absolute abundance of each unique TCRbeta CDR3 rearrangement, sequence reads were collapsed and filtered. For each sample, productive Simpson clonality was calculated as the square root of Simpson's diversity index across productive rearrangements. Not all clones reach the TCRdb copy of this immuneACCESS table, which keeps in-frame sequences only. Checked studies attribute under half of the gap to unresolved V genes and leave the rest unexplained. V and J calls and clone size are copied from that table; D and trimming were computed from the DNA. The sample table shows roughly 350,000 clones, and over 70% are seen once. The ten biggest clones cover about 6% of the sample.

This clone has a single count. Its antigen is still unknown. Base qualities are missing; no much larger clone stands one base away. CDR1 and CDR2, per the germline V gene, are SGHRS and YFSETQ. Including the terminal cysteine and phenylalanine, the CDR3 comprises 13 residues. The read is trimmed to its CDR3 DNA, 39 bases read in frame from base 1. V trim: 7 bases; J trim: 4 bases; unmatched bases: 5. One collaborating source in Seattle enrolled patients during active infection and followed them longitudinally through the course of disease. Collaborating institutions collected whole blood in K2EDTA tubes following their own protocols. For TCRbeta analysis, collaborators shipped samples as frozen whole blood, isolated PBMCs, or DNA extracted from either of those sample types.

The sequence was collected from a woman aged 50 to 60 with COVID-19, enrolled during active disease. The sequence links TRBV5-1 to TRBJ1-3; TRBD1 aligns with 7 central bases. Sequenced input: peripheral blood. The nucleotides read TGCGCCAGCCAAACAGGGGAAGGAAACACCATATATTTT. Translated, this is CASQTGEGNTIYF.